The TCR beta chain under discussion was sequenced for a study of T cell clonality in common variable immunodeficiency. Assay: immunoSEQ multiplex PCR; the TCRdb copy retains only in-frame clones and omits some. The repertoire has 40,000 to 50,000 clones, none seen only once; the ten largest take about 6.5%. Germline lookup yields CDR1 ENHRY and CDR2 SYGVKD. V lost 7 bases and J 3 bases, leaving 15 bases between the germline ends. The CDR3 consists of 15 residues. This clone appeared many times. The CDR3 end falls 3 residues outside the read, so it is completed with the germline J gene. The source is a person between 18 and 75 years old in good health. The rearrangement uses TRBV10-3 and TRBJ2-2, with D tentatively TRBD2 (6 bases). The sequencing input was peripheral blood mononuclear cells. CDR3 in amino acids: CAINGGVEDTGELFF. The sequenced CDR3 bases are TGTGCCATCAATGGCGGGGTAGAGGACACCGGGGAG.